The rows below give T cell receptor beta chains drawn from one sample of a study of blood T cell repertoires in COVID-19. TCRdb's copy holds only in-frame clones and misses some; the assay was immunoSEQ multiplex PCR. The sample contains some 120,000 clones, approximately 84% of which appear only once. Sequenced sample: peripheral blood. The receptors were sampled from a woman in her 30s who had recovered from COVID-19. The conserved cysteine and the conserved F or W are not part of the CDR3 here. A D gene is named only where the DNA matches it firmly.

V: TRBV4-1; length: 15; D: .; J: TRBJ1-5; CDR3: ASSQEGGTGSNQPQH
V: TRBV27; length: 13; D: TRBD1; J: TRBJ2-7; CDR3: ASSFGQGKDYEQY
V: TRBV7-6; length: 15; D: TRBD2; J: TRBJ2-3; CDR3: ASSRALSGTSTDTQY
V: TRBV23-1; length: 12; D: .; J: TRBJ1-1; CDR3: ASSQSLPSPEAF
V: TRBV2; length: 16; D: .; J: TRBJ2-4; CDR3: ASSESPPSWGSDNIQY
V: TRBV5-6; length: 12; D: TRBD1; J: TRBJ1-2; CDR3: ASSPWDRGSGYT
V: TRBV3-1/TRBV3-2; length: 15; D: TRBD2; J: TRBJ2-1; CDR3: ASSQAQGGERDLPQF
V: TRBV18; length: 14; D: TRBD1; J: TRBJ2-1; CDR3: ASSRQGPSGFNEQF
V: TRBV4-1; length: 13; D: TRBD1; J: TRBJ1-2; CDR3: ASSPNQDRGYGYT
V: TRBV27; length: 17; D: TRBD2; J: TRBJ2-2; CDR3: ASSRRPGREGQRSGELF
V: TRBV9; length: 14; D: TRBD2; J: TRBJ2-7; CDR3: ASSVGGLAGYDEQY
V: TRBV25-1; length: 11; D: .; J: TRBJ1-1; CDR3: ASSSKGGTEAF
V: TRBV11-2; length: 13; D: .; J: TRBJ2-3; CDR3: ASSTEIRGTDTQY
V: TRBV6-5; length: 13; D: TRBD1; J: TRBJ1-2; CDR3: ASRYLRGPNYGYT
V: TRBV9; length: 12; D: .; J: TRBJ1-2; CDR3: ASSATQGNYGYT
V: TRBV5-8; length: 11; D: .; J: TRBJ1-2; CDR3: ASSFRAPHGYT
V: TRBV5-1; length: 13; D: TRBD1; J: TRBJ1-4; CDR3: ASSPARDRNEKLF
V: TRBV10-1; length: 13; D: .; J: TRBJ2-5; CDR3: ASSALTGLEETQY
V: TRBV11-1; length: 14; D: TRBD1; J: TRBJ2-7; CDR3: ASSQQKGQGVHEQY
V: TRBV14; length: 13; D: .; J: TRBJ1-6; CDR3: ASSQGQAYNSPLH
V: TRBV5-1; length: 14; D: TRBD2; J: TRBJ2-5; CDR3: ASSLVISGGLETQY
V: TRBV9; length: 15; D: .; J: TRBJ1-1; CDR3: ASSVDAGGVPGPEAF
V: TRBV3-1/TRBV3-2; length: 14; D: TRBD2; J: TRBJ2-3; CDR3: ASSLRTSGRSNTQY
V: TRBV5-4; length: 15; D: .; J: TRBJ2-5; CDR3: ASRRDRVLLSGETQY
V: TRBV21-1; length: 11; D: .; J: TRBJ2-1; CDR3: ASRTGADNEQF
V: TRBV6-2/TRBV6-3; length: 13; D: TRBD2; J: TRBJ2-1; CDR3: ASSYRLAGGDEQF
V: TRBV3-1/TRBV3-2; length: 14; D: .; J: TRBJ2-1; CDR3: ASSQEERNSYNEQF
V: TRBV11-1; length: 14; D: TRBD2; J: TRBJ2-1; CDR3: ASSLGPAGGLNEQF
V: TRBV6-6; length: 11; D: .; J: TRBJ2-1; CDR3: ASSSRGYNEQF
V: TRBV7-8; length: 12; D: .; J: TRBJ2-1; CDR3: ASNPQVPSYEQF
V: TRBV24-1; length: 14; D: .; J: TRBJ2-2; CDR3: ATSGGRGSNTGELF
V: TRBV3-1/TRBV3-2; length: 11; D: TRBD1; J: TRBJ1-2; CDR3: ASRGQVGDGYT
V: TRBV6-6; length: 13; D: .; J: TRBJ1-2; CDR3: ASIPGGTANNGYT
V: TRBV9; length: 12; D: .; J: TRBJ1-1; CDR3: ASSGGREGDKAF
V: TRBV6-5; length: 13; D: .; J: TRBJ2-3; CDR3: ASSPGGTAGRTQY
V: TRBV24-1; length: 11; D: .; J: TRBJ2-1; CDR3: ATSGGGNDEQF
V: TRBV11-3; length: 12; D: .; J: TRBJ1-6; CDR3: ASSLDGANSPLH
V: TRBV30; length: 13; D: TRBD1; J: TRBJ1-2; CDR3: AWSPRQGRGYGYT
V: TRBV19; length: 11; D: .; J: TRBJ2-7; CDR3: ASSWQQAGEQY